This is a list of T cell receptor beta chains from one sample in a study of technical replicates of blood from a handful of donors. Libraries were prepared by immunoSEQ multiplex PCR; TCRdb keeps only in-frame clonotypes and omits some of them. The sample lists some 78,000 clones; around 94% were seen once. The sample was T cells isolated from PBMCs. Source of these receptors: a human donor in good health. Each CDR3 is given with its conserved first and last residue. The order of the fields is V gene, CDR3 length, D gene, clone size, J gene, CDR3 DNA, CDR3 protein. The D gene is left open where the match is weak. Clone size is stated in some rows and not others, as once, few, many or a class when expanded.

>TRBV4-1|14|.|.|TRBJ2-7
TGCGCCAGCAGCCACGAACAGGGAAGCTACGAGCAGTACTTC
CASSHEQGSYEQYF
>TRBV11-2|14|.|.|TRBJ2-5
TGTGCCAGCAGCTCGGACAACGAAAAAGAGACCCAGTACTTC
CASSSDNEKETQYF
>TRBV6-1|14|TRBD1|.|TRBJ2-1
TGTGCCAGCAGTGGATTCAGGGGGCTGAGGGAGCAGTTCTTC
CASSGFRGLREQFF
>TRBV6-4|12|.|.|TRBJ1-4
TGTGCCAGCAGTGAGCGGAAGGAAAAACTGTTTTTT
CASSERKEKLFF
>TRBV14|13|TRBD2|.|TRBJ2-7
TGTGCCAGCAGCCCCAGCGGGGTCTACGAGCAGTACTTC
CASSPSGVYEQYF
>TRBV5-1|13|TRBD1|.|TRBJ2-1
TGCGCCAGCAGAGAACAGGGGGGAAATGAGCAGTTCTTC
CASREQGGNEQFF
>TRBV4-1|14|.|.|TRBJ1-1
TGCGCCAGCAGAGCCGGCGGGGGGGCACCTGAAGCTTTCTTT
CASRAGGGAPEAFF
>TRBV6-1|15|TRBD2|.|TRBJ2-1
TGTGCCAGCAGTGAAGTGGGGGGGTCCTACAATGAGCAGTTCTTC
CASSEVGGSYNEQFF
>TRBV28|15|TRBD1|.|TRBJ1-2
TGTGCCAGCAGCGCAGACAGGGGAACTAACTATGGCTACACCTTC
CASSADRGTNYGYTF
>TRBV27|15|TRBD2|.|TRBJ2-1
TGTGCCAGCAGTTTTAACAGCGGGGGGGCCCTTGAGCAGTTCTTC
CASSFNSGGALEQFF
>TRBV25-1|14|TRBD1|.|TRBJ2-1
TGTGCCAGCAGTGCGACAGGGATGAACAATGAGCAGTTCTTC
CASSATGMNNEQFF
>TRBV5-1|15|TRBD2|.|TRBJ2-1
TGCGCCAGCAGCTTGGGCGAAAGACTAGCGGGAGGGCAGTTCTTC
CASSLGERLAGGQFF
>TRBV27|15|.|.|TRBJ2-3
TGTGCCAGCAGTTTACGTCCCACTAGCACAGATACGCAGTATTTT
CASSLRPTSTDTQYF
>TRBV25-1|15|.|.|TRBJ2-5
TGTGCCAGCAGTGAAGGGACTTCACGGGCAGAGACCCAGTACTTC
CASSEGTSRAETQYF
>TRBV2|15|TRBD1|.|TRBJ1-5
TGTGCCAGCAGTGGGGACAGGGGGCAATATCAGCCCCAGCATTTT
CASSGDRGQYQPQHF
>TRBV2|13|TRBD1|few|TRBJ2-7
TGTGCCAGCAGATACGGACAGGGCTACGAGCAGTACTTC
CASRYGQGYEQYF
>TRBV30|15|.|once|TRBJ1-5
TGTGCCTGGAGCGGCCCCGACAGTAGCAATCAGCCCCAGCATTTT
CAWSGPDSSNQPQHF
>TRBV4-2|15|TRBD1|.|TRBJ2-7
TGTGCCAGCAGCCAGCGAACGGGACAGTTTTACGAGCAGTACTTC
CASSQRTGQFYEQYF
>TRBV10-1|16|.|.|TRBJ2-5
TGCGCCAGCAGTGAGTCAGCGGGCAGGGTTTGGGAGACCCAGTACTTC
CASSESAGRVWETQYF
>TRBV14|15|TRBD1|.|TRBJ2-7
TGTGCCAGCAGCCAGACGACAGGGCCGGTCGACGAGCAGTACTTC
CASSQTTGPVDEQYF
>TRBV5-5|14|.|once|TRBJ2-2
TGTGCCAGCAGACGCGACAGAAACACCGGGGAGCTGTTTTTT
CASRRDRNTGELFF
>TRBV27|13|.|.|TRBJ1-2
TGTGCCAGCAGTTTAATTAAGGGAGATGGCTACACCTTC
CASSLIKGDGYTF
>TRBV4-1|17|TRBD2|.|TRBJ2-7
TGCGCCAGCAGCCCCGGGACTAGCGGGGGATCCTCCTACGAGCAGTACTTC
CASSPGTSGGSSYEQYF
>TRBV27|13|TRBD1|.|TRBJ2-7
TGTGCCAGCAGTGGGACAGGGATCAACGAGCAGTACTTC
CASSGTGINEQYF
>TRBV27|15|.|.|TRBJ2-3
TGTGCCAGCAGTTTATCGCACATCAACACAGATACGCAGTATTTT
CASSLSHINTDTQYF
>TRBV7-9|13|.|.|TRBJ2-7
TGTGCCAGCAGCCCCCGGACTACCTACGAGCAGTACTTC
CASSPRTTYEQYF